The rows below give T cell receptor beta chains drawn from one sample of a study of T cell responses to AZD1222 COVID-19 vaccine. Sequencing used immunoSEQ multiplex PCR; TCRdb keeps in-frame clones, though not all of them. Of 89,000 or so clones in the sample, 85% to 95% are singletons; the top ten hold around 30%. Sequences were derived from peripheral blood, sampled 28 days after the second AZD1222 dose. All receptors derive from an adult who received the AZD1222 COVID-19 vaccine. Each CDR3 is given with its conserved first and last residue. D genes are given only for firm matches. The size field is filled for only some rows; it gives once, few, many or a size class.

>-|TRBJ2-7|TRBV7-9|-
CASSLLGSSYEQYF
TGTGCCAGCAGCTTACTCGGGAGCTCCTACGAGCAGTACTTC
>TRBD1|TRBJ1-4|TRBV5-1|-
CASSVGGQGYEKLFF
TGCGCCAGCAGCGTAGGGGGACAGGGTTATGAAAAACTGTTTTTT
>-|TRBJ2-7|TRBV29-1|-
CSATEGYEQYF
TGCAGCGCCACAGAGGGTTACGAGCAGTACTTC
>TRBD1|TRBJ1-2|TRBV6-5|-
CASSFGQGAPQGYTF
TGTGCCAGCAGTTTTGGACAGGGGGCTCCTCAAGGCTACACCTTC
>TRBD2|TRBJ2-5|TRBV19|-
CASSRGLAGGGETQYF
TGTGCCAGTAGTAGGGGACTAGCGGGAGGCGGGGAGACCCAGTACTTC
>TRBD1|TRBJ2-7|TRBV7-9|-
CASSLGQREQYF
TGTGCCAGCAGCTTGGGACAGAGGGAGCAGTACTTC
>-|TRBJ2-7|TRBV19|-
CASSPGLRFYEQYF
TGTGCCAGTAGTCCGGGATTAAGGTTTTACGAGCAGTACTTC
>-|TRBJ2-1|TRBV2|-
CASSEARLAIGGQFF
TGTGCCAGCAGTGAAGCGAGACTGGCGATCGGTGGGCAGTTCTTC
>-|TRBJ2-2|TRBV5-1|-
CASSLAGQGGTGELFF
TGCGCCAGCAGCTTGGCAGGGCAGGGCGGCACCGGGGAGCTGTTTTTT
>-|TRBJ1-2|TRBV7-5|-
CVRSLWDGDGYTF
TGTGTCAGAAGCTTATGGGACGGCGATGGCTACACCTTC
>TRBD2|TRBJ2-5|TRBV20-1|-
CSASGAGGAGVETQYF
TGCAGTGCTAGTGGAGCGGGGGGCGCGGGGGTAGAGACCCAGTACTTC
>-|TRBJ1-5|TRBV20-1|-
CSASRDTNQPQHF
TGCAGTGCTAGTCGAGACACCAATCAGCCCCAGCATTTT
>-|TRBJ1-4|TRBV29-1|-
CSVAQGGEKLFF
TGCAGCGTTGCCCAGGGCGGTGAAAAACTGTTTTTT
>-|TRBJ1-2|TRBV5-1|-
CASSGEGNTGVSYTF
TGCGCCAGCAGCGGGGAGGGGAATACTGGAGTCAGCTACACCTTC
>-|TRBJ2-4|TRBV4-1|-
CASSQVGQTRGRYF
TGCGCCAGCAGCCAAGTGGGGCAGACGAGAGGACGGTACTTC
>TRBD1|TRBJ2-5|TRBV3-1/TRBV3-2|few
CASSHQGQGQTQYF
TGTGCCAGCAGCCATCAGGGACAGGGCCAGACCCAGTACTTC
>-|TRBJ2-6|TRBV29-1|once
CSVEDLWGPGANVLTF
TGCAGCGTTGAAGATCTGTGGGGGCCCGGGGCCAACGTCCTGACTTTC
>-|TRBJ1-2|TRBV30|-
CAWRENYGYTF
TGTGCCTGGCGGGAGAACTATGGCTACACCTTC
>TRBD2|TRBJ2-7|TRBV28|-
CASTTNGASGRARTGEQYF
TGTGCCAGCACCACAAATGGGGCTAGCGGGAGGGCCAGAACGGGCGAGCAGTACTTC
>TRBD1|TRBJ2-2|TRBV27|-
CASSLQGAAGELFF
TGTGCCAGCAGTCTCCAGGGGGCGGCCGGGGAGCTGTTTTTT
>-|TRBJ1-4|TRBV5-6|-
CASSFMGHGEKLFF
TGTGCCAGCAGCTTCATGGGTCATGGTGAAAAACTGTTTTTT
>TRBD1|TRBJ1-3|TRBV4-1|-
CASSQGQGADGNTIYF
TGCGCCAGCAGCCAAGGACAGGGGGCCGATGGAAACACCATATATTTT
>-|TRBJ1-5|TRBV28|once
CASSLREQPQHF
TGTGCCAGCAGTTTAAGGGAACAGCCCCAGCATTTT
>-|TRBJ2-1|TRBV7-2|-
CASSRSPLSYNEQFF
TGTGCCAGCAGCCGGTCCCCACTTTCCTACAATGAGCAGTTCTTC
>-|TRBJ2-1|TRBV5-1|-
CASSLDRYNEQFF
TGCGCCAGCAGCTTGGACAGGTACAATGAGCAGTTCTTC
>-|TRBJ2-5|TRBV29-1|-
CSVLILMETQYF
TGCAGCGTTCTTATACTAATGGAGACCCAGTACTTC
>TRBD1|TRBJ2-1|TRBV5-1|-
CASSLGDRMVDEQFF
TGCGCCAGCAGCTTGGGGGACAGGATGGTCGATGAGCAGTTCTTC
>TRBD1|TRBJ2-7|TRBV28|-
CASKPGTGGYEQYF
TGTGCCAGCAAACCCGGGACAGGGGGCTACGAGCAGTACTTC
>-|TRBJ1-6|TRBV27|-
CASAPRVLSSYNSPLHF
TGTGCCAGCGCGCCGCGGGTCTTGAGCTCCTATAATTCACCCCTCCACTTT
>TRBD1|TRBJ2-7|TRBV10-1|few
CASSEFLKAGGHEQYF
TGCGCCAGCAGTGAGTTTTTGAAGGCAGGGGGCCACGAGCAGTACTTC
>TRBD1|TRBJ2-5|TRBV30|-
CACTGVGETQYF
TGTGCCTGCACAGGGGTCGGGGAGACCCAGTACTTC
>TRBD2|TRBJ2-3|TRBV6-4|-
CASSQLAGEVDTQYF
TGTGCCAGCAGTCAACTAGCGGGAGAGGTAGATACGCAGTATTTT
>-|TRBJ2-7|TRBV11-2|once
CASSQVGQGGSYEQYF
TGTGCCAGCAGCCAAGTCGGCCAGGGGGGCTCCTACGAGCAGTACTTC